The present T cell receptor (beta chain) was sequenced within a study of a mutant IDH1 vaccine in newly diagnosed glioma. Turning to this clone: Its specificity is unknown.

The V end was cut by 5 bases, the J end by 3 bases, with 10 bases between. This CDR3 spans 14 amino acids. Per germline, CDR1 LNHDA and CDR2 SQIVND (reference sequence). Measured with immunoSEQ multiplex PCR; TCRdb has only the in-frame clones, and not every one. The sample lists about 52,000 clones, roughly 90% occurring once. Time point in this sample: week 11, during vaccination. A single vaccine dose contained 300 ug of mutant IDH1 20-mer peptide, and topical imiquimod was used with it. The specimen comprised PBMCs, sampled from a glioma patient whose treatment included an IDH1 peptide vaccine. V and J are TRBV19 and TRBJ2-2; D remains unclear. This clonotype was obtained from a man between 45 and 60 years old with glioma. The CDR3 nucleotides read TGTGCCAGTAGTTCGATCACGCACACCGGGGAGCTGTTTTTT. It yields the protein CASSSITHTGELFF. Filled out from reference TRBV19 and TRBJ2-2, the complete variable domain reads DGGITQSPKYLFRKEGQNVTLSCEQNLNHDAMYWYRQDPGQGLRLIYYSQIVNDFQKGDIAEGYSVSREKKESFPLTVTSAQKNPTAFYLCASSSITHTGELFFGEGSRLTVL.